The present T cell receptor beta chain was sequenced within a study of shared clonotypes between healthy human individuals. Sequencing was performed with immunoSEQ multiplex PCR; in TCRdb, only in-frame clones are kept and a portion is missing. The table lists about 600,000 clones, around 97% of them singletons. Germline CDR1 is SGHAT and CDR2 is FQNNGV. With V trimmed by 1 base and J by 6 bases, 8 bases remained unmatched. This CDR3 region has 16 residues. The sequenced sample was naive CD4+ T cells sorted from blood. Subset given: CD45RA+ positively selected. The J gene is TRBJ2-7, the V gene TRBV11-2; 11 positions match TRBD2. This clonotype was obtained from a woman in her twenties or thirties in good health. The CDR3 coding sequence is TGTGCCAGCAGCTTAGGTATACTAGCGGGAGTCCGCGAGCAGTACTTC. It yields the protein CASSLGILAGVREQYF. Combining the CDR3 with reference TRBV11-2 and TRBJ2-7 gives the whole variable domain EAGVAQSPRYKIIEKRQSVAFWCNPISGHATLYWYQQILGQGPKLLIQFQNNGVVDDSQLPKDRFSAERLKGVDSTLKIQPAKLEDSAVYLCASSLGILAGVREQYFGPGTRLTVT.